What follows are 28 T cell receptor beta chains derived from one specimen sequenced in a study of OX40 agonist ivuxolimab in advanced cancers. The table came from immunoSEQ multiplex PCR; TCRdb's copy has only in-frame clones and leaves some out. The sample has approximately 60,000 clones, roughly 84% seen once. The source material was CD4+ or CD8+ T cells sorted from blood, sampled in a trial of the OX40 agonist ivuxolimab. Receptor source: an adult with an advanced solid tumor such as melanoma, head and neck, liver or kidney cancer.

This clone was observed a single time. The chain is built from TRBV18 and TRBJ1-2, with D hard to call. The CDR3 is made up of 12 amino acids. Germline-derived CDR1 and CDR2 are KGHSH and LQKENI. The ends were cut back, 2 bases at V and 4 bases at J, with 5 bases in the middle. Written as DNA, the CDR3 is TGTGCCAGCTCACCAGACCCCTATGGCTACACCTTC. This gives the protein CASSPDPYGYTF. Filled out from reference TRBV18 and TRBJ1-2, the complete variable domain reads NAGVMQNPRHLVRRRGQEARLRCSPMKGHSHVYWYRQLPEEGLKFMVYLQKENIIDESGMPKERFSAEFPKEGPSILRIQQVVRGDSAAYFCASSPDPYGYTFGSGTRLTVV.

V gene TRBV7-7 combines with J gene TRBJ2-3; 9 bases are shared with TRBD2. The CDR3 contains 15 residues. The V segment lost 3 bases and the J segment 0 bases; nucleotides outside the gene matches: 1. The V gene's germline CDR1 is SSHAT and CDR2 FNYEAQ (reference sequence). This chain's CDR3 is CASSLGLASTDTQYF. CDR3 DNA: TGTGCCAGCAGCTTGGGACTAGCTAGCACAGATACGCAGTATTTT.

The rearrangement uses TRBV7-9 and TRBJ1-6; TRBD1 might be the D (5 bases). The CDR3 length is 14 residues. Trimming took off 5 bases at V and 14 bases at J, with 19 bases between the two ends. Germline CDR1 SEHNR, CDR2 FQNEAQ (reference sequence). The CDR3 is CASSPGLGMETLHF. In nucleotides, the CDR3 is TGTGCCAGCAGCCCGGGACTGGGGATGGAGACCCTCCACTTT.

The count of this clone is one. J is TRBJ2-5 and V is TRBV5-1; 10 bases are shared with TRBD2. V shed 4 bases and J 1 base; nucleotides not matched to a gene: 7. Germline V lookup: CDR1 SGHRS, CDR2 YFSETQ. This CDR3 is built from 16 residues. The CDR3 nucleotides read TGCGCCAGCAGCGCACCCGGACTAGCGGTCCAAGAGACCCAGTACTTC. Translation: CASSAPGLAVQETQYF.

This chain's CDR3 is CASSESTTPRSNYGYTF. In DNA form, the CDR3 reads TGCGCCAGCAGTGAGTCTACGACCCCCCGATCGAACTATGGCTACACCTTC. V usage is TRBV10-2 and J usage is TRBJ1-2; D remains ambiguous. V was pared by 0 bases and J by 2 bases, with 16 bases between. CDR1 is WSHSY, CDR2 SAAADI, per germline. This CDR3 spans 17 amino acids.

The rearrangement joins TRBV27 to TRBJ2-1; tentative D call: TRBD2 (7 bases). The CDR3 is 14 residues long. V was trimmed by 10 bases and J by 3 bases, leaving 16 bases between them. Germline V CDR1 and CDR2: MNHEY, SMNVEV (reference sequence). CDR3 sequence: CAIFGGPHYNEQFF. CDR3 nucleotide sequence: TGTGCCATCTTCGGGGGGCCCCACTACAATGAGCAGTTCTTC.

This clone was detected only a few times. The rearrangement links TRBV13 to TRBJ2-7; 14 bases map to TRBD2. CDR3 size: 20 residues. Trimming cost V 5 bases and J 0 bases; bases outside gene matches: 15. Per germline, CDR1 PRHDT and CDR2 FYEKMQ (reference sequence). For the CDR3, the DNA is TGTGCCAGCAGCCGGAAACGGACTAGCGGGGGGCTAACCCCCTCCTACGAGCAGTACTTC. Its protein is CASSRKRTSGGLTPSYEQYF.

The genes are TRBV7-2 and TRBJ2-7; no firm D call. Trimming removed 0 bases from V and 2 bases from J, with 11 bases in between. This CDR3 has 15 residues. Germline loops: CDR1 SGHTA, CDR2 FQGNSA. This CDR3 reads CASSLAIKDTYEQYF. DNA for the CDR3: TGTGCCAGCAGCTTAGCGATAAAGGATACCTACGAGCAGTACTTC. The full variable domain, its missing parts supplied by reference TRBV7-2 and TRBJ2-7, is GAGVSQSPSNKVTEKGKDVELRCDPISGHTALYWYRQSLGQGLEFLIYFQGNSAPDKSGLPSDRFSAERTGGSVSTLTIQRTQQEDSAVYLCASSLAIKDTYEQYFGPGTRLTVT.

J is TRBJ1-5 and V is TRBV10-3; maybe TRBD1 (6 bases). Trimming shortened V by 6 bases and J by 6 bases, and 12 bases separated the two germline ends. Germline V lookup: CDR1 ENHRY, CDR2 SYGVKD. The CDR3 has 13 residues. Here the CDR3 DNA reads TGTGCCATCAGACCGGACAGCCGTCAGCCCCAGCATTTT. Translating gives CAIRPDSRQPQHF.

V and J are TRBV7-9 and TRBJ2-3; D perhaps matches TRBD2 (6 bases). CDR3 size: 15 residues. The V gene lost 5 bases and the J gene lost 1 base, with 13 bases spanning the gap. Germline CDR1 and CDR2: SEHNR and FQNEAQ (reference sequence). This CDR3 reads CASSRRGRGTDTQYF. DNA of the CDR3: TGTGCCAGCAGCAGGCGGGGTAGGGGCACAGATACGCAGTATTTT. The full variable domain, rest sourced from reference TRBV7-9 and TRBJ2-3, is DTGVSQNPRHKITKRGQNVTFRCDPISEHNRLYWYRQTLGQGPEFLTYFQNEAQLEKSRLLSDRFSAERPKGSFSTLEIQRTEQGDSAMYLCASSRRGRGTDTQYFGPGTRLTVL.

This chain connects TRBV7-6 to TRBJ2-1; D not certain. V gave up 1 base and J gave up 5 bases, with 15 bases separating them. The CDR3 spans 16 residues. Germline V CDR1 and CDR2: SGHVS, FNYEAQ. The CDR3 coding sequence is TGTGCCAGCAGCTTAGGGTACTTGAAACGGGACAATGAGCAGTTCTTC. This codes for CASSLGYLKRDNEQFF.

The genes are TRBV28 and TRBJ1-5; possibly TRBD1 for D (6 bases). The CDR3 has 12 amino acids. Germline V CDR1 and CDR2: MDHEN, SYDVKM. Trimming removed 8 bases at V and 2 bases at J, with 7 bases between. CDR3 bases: TGTGCCAGCTGGACAGGCAATCAGCCCCAGCATTTT. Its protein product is CASWTGNQPQHF.

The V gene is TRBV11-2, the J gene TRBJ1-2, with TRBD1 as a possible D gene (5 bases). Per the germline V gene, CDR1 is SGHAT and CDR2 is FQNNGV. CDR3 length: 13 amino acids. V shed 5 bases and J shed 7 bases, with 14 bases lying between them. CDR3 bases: TGTGCCAGCAGCCCTCGGGGGGGTAGTGGCTACACCTTC. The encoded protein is CASSPRGGSGYTF. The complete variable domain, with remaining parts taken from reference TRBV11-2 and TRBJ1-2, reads EAGVAQSPRYKIIEKRQSVAFWCNPISGHATLYWYQQILGQGPKLLIQFQNNGVVDDSQLPKDRFSAERLKGVDSTLKIQPAKLEDSAVYLCASSPRGGSGYTFGSGTRLTVV.

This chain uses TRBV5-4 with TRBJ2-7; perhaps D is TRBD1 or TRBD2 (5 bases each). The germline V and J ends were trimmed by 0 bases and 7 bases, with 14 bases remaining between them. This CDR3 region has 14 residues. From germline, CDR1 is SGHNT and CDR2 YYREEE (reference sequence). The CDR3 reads CASSLEGTAREQYF. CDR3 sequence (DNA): TGTGCCAGCAGCTTGGAAGGGACGGCGCGGGAGCAGTACTTC.

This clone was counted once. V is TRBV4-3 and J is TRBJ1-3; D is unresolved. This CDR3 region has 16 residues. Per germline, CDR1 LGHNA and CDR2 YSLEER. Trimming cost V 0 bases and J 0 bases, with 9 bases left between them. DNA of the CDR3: TGCGCCAGCAGCCAAGACCAGACTTACTCTGGAAACACCATATATTTT. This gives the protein CASSQDQTYSGNTIYF.

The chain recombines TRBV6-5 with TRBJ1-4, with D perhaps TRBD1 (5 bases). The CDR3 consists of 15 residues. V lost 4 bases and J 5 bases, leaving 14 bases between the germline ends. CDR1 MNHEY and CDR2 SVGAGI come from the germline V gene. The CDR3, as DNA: TGTGCCAGCAGTTCCCCGCGCCGGGGCAATGAAAAACTGTTTTTT. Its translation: CASSSPRRGNEKLFF.

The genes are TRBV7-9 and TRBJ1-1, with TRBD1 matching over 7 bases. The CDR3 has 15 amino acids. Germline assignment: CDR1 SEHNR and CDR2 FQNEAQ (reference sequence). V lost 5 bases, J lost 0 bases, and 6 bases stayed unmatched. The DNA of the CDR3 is TGTGCCAGCAGCCCCAGGGGGACGGTGAACACTGAAGCTTTCTTT. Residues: CASSPRGTVNTEAFF.

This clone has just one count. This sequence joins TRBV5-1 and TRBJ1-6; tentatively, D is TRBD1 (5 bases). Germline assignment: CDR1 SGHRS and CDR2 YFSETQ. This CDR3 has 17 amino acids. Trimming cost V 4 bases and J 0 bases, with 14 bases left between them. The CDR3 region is CASSPQGPSSYNSPLHF. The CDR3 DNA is TGCGCCAGCAGCCCGCAGGGTCCTAGCTCCTATAATTCACCCCTCCACTTT.

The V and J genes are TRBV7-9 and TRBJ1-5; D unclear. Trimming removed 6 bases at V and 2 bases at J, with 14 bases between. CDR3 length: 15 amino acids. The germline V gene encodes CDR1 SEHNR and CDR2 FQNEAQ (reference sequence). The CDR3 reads CASSSSGMGNQPQHF. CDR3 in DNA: TGTGCCAGCAGTTCGTCGGGGATGGGCAATCAGCCCCAGCATTTT.

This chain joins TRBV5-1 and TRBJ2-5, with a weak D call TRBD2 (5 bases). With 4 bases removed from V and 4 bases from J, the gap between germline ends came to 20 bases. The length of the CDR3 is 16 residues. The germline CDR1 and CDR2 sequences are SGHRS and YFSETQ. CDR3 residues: CASSPLRQRSSETQYF. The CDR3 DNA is TGCGCCAGCAGCCCGTTGAGGCAGCGGAGTTCAGAGACCCAGTACTTC.

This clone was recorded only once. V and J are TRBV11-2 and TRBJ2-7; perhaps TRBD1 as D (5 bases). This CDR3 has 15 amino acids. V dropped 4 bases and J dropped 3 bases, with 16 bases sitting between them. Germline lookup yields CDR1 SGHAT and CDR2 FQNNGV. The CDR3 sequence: CASSSPHRMVYEQYF. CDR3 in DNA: TGTGCCAGCAGCTCCCCCCACAGGATGGTCTACGAGCAGTACTTC.

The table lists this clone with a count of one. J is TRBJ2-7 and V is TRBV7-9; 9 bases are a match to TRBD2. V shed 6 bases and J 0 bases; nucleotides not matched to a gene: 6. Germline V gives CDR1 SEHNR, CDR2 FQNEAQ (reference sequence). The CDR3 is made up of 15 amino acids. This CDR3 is CASSKPGLASYEQYF. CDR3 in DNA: TGTGCCAGCAGTAAGCCGGGACTAGCCTCCTACGAGCAGTACTTC.

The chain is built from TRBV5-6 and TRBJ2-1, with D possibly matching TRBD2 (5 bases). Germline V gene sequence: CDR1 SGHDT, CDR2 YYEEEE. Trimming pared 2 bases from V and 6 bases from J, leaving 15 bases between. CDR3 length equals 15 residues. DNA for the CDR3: TGTGCCAGCAGCTTTGTGCGGAGGTGGGGCAATGAGCAGTTCTTC. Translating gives CASSFVRRWGNEQFF.

CDR3 in amino acids: CASSPRGTGYEQYF. The DNA of the CDR3 is TGTGCCAGTAGTCCTCGGGGGACAGGGTACGAGCAGTACTTC. This chain connects TRBV19 to TRBJ2-7; 9 bases are a match to TRBD1. The CDR3 sequence is 14 residues long. The V and J ends lost 5 bases and 4 bases, in that order; junction bases with no gene match: 6. Germline assignment: CDR1 LNHDA and CDR2 SQIVND (reference sequence). Together with reference TRBV19 and TRBJ2-7, the CDR3 gives the full variable domain: DGGITQSPKYLFRKEGQNVTLSCEQNLNHDAMYWYRQDPGQGLRLIYYSQIVNDFQKGDIAEGYSVSREKKESFPLTVTSAQKNPTAFYLCASSPRGTGYEQYFGPGTRLTVT.

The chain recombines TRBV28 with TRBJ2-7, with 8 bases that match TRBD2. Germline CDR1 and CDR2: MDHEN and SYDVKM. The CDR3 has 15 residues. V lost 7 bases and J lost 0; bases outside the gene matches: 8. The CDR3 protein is CASISQRGPSYEQYF. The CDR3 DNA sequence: TGTGCCAGCATCTCGCAGCGGGGGCCCTCCTACGAGCAGTACTTC.

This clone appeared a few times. The CDR3 coding sequence is TGTGCCTGGAGTGTACCCGGGACAGGGAACACTGAAGCTTTCTTT. Translated: CAWSVPGTGNTEAFF. The rearrangement uses TRBV30 and TRBJ1-1; 8 positions agree with TRBD1. Germline V CDR1 and CDR2: GTSNPN, SVGIG (reference sequence). CDR3 length: 15 amino acids. The J segment lost 1 base and the V segment lost 0 bases, leaving 4 bases of the junction unmatched.

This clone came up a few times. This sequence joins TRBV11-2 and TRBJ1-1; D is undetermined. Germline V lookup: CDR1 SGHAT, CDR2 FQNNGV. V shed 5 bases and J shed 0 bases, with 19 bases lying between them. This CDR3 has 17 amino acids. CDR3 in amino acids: CASSVRLKAGMNTEAFF. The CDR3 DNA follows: TGTGCCAGCAGCGTCCGTTTAAAGGCAGGTATGAACACTGAAGCTTTCTTT.

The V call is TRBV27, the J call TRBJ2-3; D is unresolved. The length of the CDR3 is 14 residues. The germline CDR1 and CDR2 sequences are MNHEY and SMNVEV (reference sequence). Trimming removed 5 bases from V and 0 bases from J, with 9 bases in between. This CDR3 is CASSISASTDTQYF. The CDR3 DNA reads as TGTGCCAGCAGTATCTCCGCAAGCACAGATACGCAGTATTTT.